The 13 T cell receptor beta chains presented below share a single source sample, sequenced in a study of blood T cell repertoires in COVID-19. TCRdb keeps only in-frame clones here, not all; method: immunoSEQ multiplex PCR. The repertoire has over 95,000 clones, roughly 81% of them found once; the top ten carry about 10%. Input material: peripheral blood. The receptors stem from a human donor in a cohort sampled during active COVID-19.

J is TRBJ1-4 and V is TRBV9; D ambiguous. CDR3 length: 18 amino acids. Germline assignment: CDR1 SGDLS and CDR2 YYNGEE. V gave up 4 bases and J gave up 2 bases, with 21 bases separating them. The CDR3 DNA reads TGTGCCAGCAGCCCCTTACGGCAGGCCAGTACGACTAATGAAAAACTGTTTTTT. Translated: CASSPLRQASTTNEKLFF. The full variable domain, completed using reference TRBV9 and TRBJ1-4, is DSGVTQTPKHLITATGQRVTLRCSPRSGDLSVYWYQQSLDQGLQFLIQYYNGEERAKGNILERFSAQQFPDLHSELNLSSLELGDSALYFCASSPLRQASTTNEKLFFGSGTQLSVL.

This chain uses TRBV25-1 with TRBJ1-3; D possibly corresponds to TRBD1 (5 bases). The CDR3 has 14 amino acids. V shed 6 bases and J shed 0 bases, with 9 bases lying between them. Per germline, CDR1 MGHDK and CDR2 SYGVNS. CDR3 residues: CASSWGSSGNTIYF. The DNA for the CDR3 is TGTGCCAGCAGCTGGGGCAGCTCTGGAAACACCATATATTTT.

This clone has only a few counts. The V and J genes are TRBV18 and TRBJ1-5; D perhaps matches TRBD1 (5 bases). The CDR3 is 12 residues long. In germline, CDR1 is KGHSH, CDR2 LQKENI. Trimming left V 3 bases short and J 8 bases short, with 8 bases between. CDR3: CASSPPGEPQHF. DNA for the CDR3: TGTGCCAGCTCACCCCCGGGGGAGCCCCAGCATTTT.

In its sample, this clone was seen many times. The chain joins TRBV6-2 or TRBV6-3 to TRBJ1-1, with D possibly matching TRBD1 (5 bases). The CDR3 loop spans 14 amino acids. V gave up 4 bases and J gave up 4 bases, with 13 bases separating them. Germline CDR1 is MNHEY and CDR2 is SVGEGT. CDR3 DNA sequence: TGTGCCAGCAGTTCCATGGGGGGGAGCACTGAAGCTTTCTTT. Translated: CASSSMGGSTEAFF.

This chain connects TRBV19 to TRBJ1-6; a possible D gene is TRBD1 (5 bases). The germline CDR1 and CDR2 sequences are LNHDA and SQIVND (reference sequence). V lost 8 bases, J lost 1 base, and 9 bases lay in between. This CDR3 has 14 residues. The CDR3 sequence: CASQGISYNSPLHF. The CDR3 DNA follows: TGTGCCAGTCAGGGCATTTCCTATAATTCACCCCTCCACTTT.

CDR3 sequence: CASSQPGTNYGYTF. CDR3 nucleotide sequence: TGCGCCAGCAGCCAGCCCGGGACAAACTATGGCTACACCTTC. V and J are TRBV4-1 and TRBJ1-2, with D possibly matching TRBD1 (6 bases). The CDR3 consists of 14 residues. In germline, CDR1 is MGHRA, CDR2 YSYEKL. Trimming removed 3 bases from V and 2 bases from J, with 10 bases in between.

The J gene is TRBJ1-1, the V gene TRBV28, with unresolved D. Germline V gene sequence: CDR1 MDHEN, CDR2 SYDVKM. The CDR3 is made up of 14 amino acids. With 6 bases removed from V and 3 bases from J, the gap between germline ends came to 14 bases. For the CDR3, the DNA is TGTGCCAGCAGGTTACCGTCAGGTGACACTGAAGCTTTCTTT. The encoded protein is CASRLPSGDTEAFF.

The V call is TRBV2, the J call TRBJ2-3; the D gene is possibly TRBD1 (5 bases). Germline V CDR1 and CDR2: SNHLY, FYNNEI. V lost 7 bases to trimming and J lost 0 bases, with 14 bases between them. CDR3 length: 15 residues. The CDR3 DNA sequence: TGTGCCAGCAAGCGCAGGGATACTAGCACAGATACGCAGTATTTT. Translating gives CASKRRDTSTDTQYF.

The rearrangement uses TRBV7-2 and TRBJ1-2; 9 nucleotides match TRBD1. V lost 5 bases, J lost 4 bases, and 11 bases stayed unmatched. Germline loops: CDR1 SGHTA, CDR2 FQGNSA. CDR3 length: 16 amino acids. The CDR3 is CASSRGQGDLVYGYTF. The CDR3 coding sequence is TGTGCCAGCAGCCGGGGACAGGGAGATTTGGTCTATGGCTACACCTTC.

This chain uses TRBV30 with TRBJ1-2; 8 bases agree with TRBD1. The CDR3 length is 15 residues. With V trimmed by 1 base and J by 3 bases, 7 bases remained unmatched. Germline CDR1 reads GTSNPN; CDR2 reads SVGIG (reference sequence). The DNA for the CDR3 is TGTGCCTGGAGTGCCTTGACAGGGGATTACTATGGCTACACCTTC. Translation: CAWSALTGDYYGYTF.

The count of this clone is one. J is TRBJ1-1 and V is TRBV30; D uncertain. Germline V gene sequence: CDR1 GTSNPN, CDR2 SVGIG (reference sequence). The V and J ends lost 2 bases and 10 bases respectively, with 14 bases between them. The CDR3 covers 12 residues. CDR3 sequence: CAWSTSSRGAFF. The DNA of the CDR3 is TGTGCCTGGAGTACGTCCTCCCGAGGAGCTTTCTTT.

The chain couples TRBV3-1 (or the pseudogene TRBV3-2) to TRBJ2-5, with TRBD1 identical over 10 bases. Germline V gene lookup returns CDR1 LGHDT and CDR2 YNNKEL (reference sequence). Trimming removed 4 bases from V and 2 bases from J; junction bases left unmatched: 7. The CDR3 has 16 residues. CDR3 DNA: TGTGCCAGCAGCCTTCGGGACAGGGGAACTCAAGAGACCCAGTACTTC. Amino acid sequence: CASSLRDRGTQETQYF.

The chain has TRBV27 and TRBJ1-2; 8 bases match TRBD1. The germline V gene encodes CDR1 MNHEY and CDR2 SMNVEV (reference sequence). V shed 5 bases, J shed 1 base, and the junction held 9 bases outside the gene matches. CDR3 size: 16 residues. CDR3 region: CASSLVEDRDNYGYTF. CDR3 sequence (DNA): TGTGCCAGCAGTCTAGTCGAGGACAGGGATAACTATGGCTACACCTTC.